This passage covers 25 T cell receptor beta chains from one sample sequenced in a study of molecular identifiers for immune sequencing clone quantification. TCRdb processed the PCR reads anew with MiXCR; each CDR3 protein has one entry. The table lists some 70,000 distinct CDR3 sequences, about a sixth of them singletons. The material sequenced was naive CD8+ T cells from blood, with Jurkat cell RNA spiked in. The subset is: FACS-sorted CD8+CD4-CCR7+CD45RA+ naive T cells. These receptor sequences come from a human donor in good health. Some libraries in this study had Jurkat cell RNA spiked in.

This clonotype was recorded at least ten times. The chain uses TRBV27 and TRBJ2-3; 7 nucleotides agree with TRBD2. Unmatched junction bases numbered 7, after V lost 2 bases and J lost 2 bases. The CDR3 totals 16 residues. The germline V gene encodes CDR1 MNHEY and CDR2 SMNVEV (reference sequence). CDR3 loop: CASSLGASGVTDTQYF. CDR3 nucleotide sequence: TGTGCCAGCAGTTTAGGGGCTAGCGGCGTCACAGATACGCAGTATTTT.

This chain connects TRBV6-2 or TRBV6-3 to TRBJ2-1; TRBD2 aligns across 11 bases. The V gene's germline CDR1 is MNHEY and CDR2 SVGEGT. With V trimmed by 2 bases and J by 0 bases, 6 bases remained unmatched. This CDR3 comprises 18 residues. CDR3 in DNA: TGTGCCAGCAGTTACATAGCGGGAGGGTTTAGCTCCTACAATGAGCAGTTCTTC. It codes for CASSYIAGGFSSYNEQFF.

Remarks on this clonotype: Given a much more abundant clone one base away, this may be a read error. The chain has TRBV4-1 and TRBJ2-5; D gene uncertain. The germline V gene encodes CDR1 MGHRA and CDR2 YSYEKL. The CDR3 loop spans 14 amino acids. V was clipped by 2 bases and J by 5 bases, with 12 bases between them. The chain's CDR3 is CASSQKDPRETQYF. DNA for the CDR3: TGCGCCAGCAGCCAAAAGGACCCCCGGGAGACCCAGTACTTC.

This clonotype was counted only a few times. V is TRBV27 and J is TRBJ2-7; 9 nucleotides match TRBD1. The CDR3 loop spans 14 amino acids. Trimming removed 5 bases from V and 4 bases from J; junction bases left unmatched: 6. Germline CDR1 reads MNHEY; CDR2 reads SMNVEV (reference sequence). CDR3 nucleotide sequence: TGTGCCAGCAGTCCACAGGGGGCGGGGTACGAGCAGTACTTC. Its protein product is CASSPQGAGYEQYF.

With respect to this clonotype: A much more abundant neighbour one base away suggests this may be a read error. The rearrangement uses TRBV10-3 and TRBJ1-1; D is unresolved. Trimming stripped 3 bases from V and 1 base from J, with 12 bases between. Germline loops: CDR1 ENHRY, CDR2 SYGVKD. This CDR3 is built from 15 residues. The CDR3 bases are TGTGCCATCAGTGACGATGACCGTACGAACACTGAAGCTTTCTTT. Its translation: CAISDDDRTNTEAFF.

The V gene is TRBV25-1, the J gene TRBJ1-1, with D perhaps matching TRBD1 (5 bases). The CDR3 has 13 residues. V was pared by 4 bases and J by 3 bases, with 9 bases between. The V gene's germline CDR1 is MGHDK and CDR2 SYGVNS. CDR3: CASSGGCDTEAFF. The CDR3 nucleotides read TGTGCCAGCAGTGGGGGGTGTGACACTGAAGCTTTCTTT.

Note on this clonotype: This may come from a read error, since a much larger clone is one base off. CDR3 sequence: CASIDERSSNQPQHF. As DNA, the CDR3 is TGTGCCAGCATCGACGAACGGTCTAGCAATCAGCCCCAGCATTTT. The chain joins TRBV28 to TRBJ1-5, with no clear D. The CDR3 has 15 amino acids. The germline V and J ends were trimmed by 7 bases and 0 bases, with 13 bases remaining between them. CDR1 and CDR2 (germline): MDHEN, SYDVKM.

Note on this clonotype: This may come from a read error, since a much larger clone is one base off. This chain uses TRBV11-2 with TRBJ2-7; 7 bases are a match to TRBD1. CDR1 is SGHAT and CDR2 is FQNNGV in the germline V gene. V was clipped by 1 base and J by 0 bases; unmatched bases: 9. This CDR3 region has 17 residues. Here the CDR3 reads CASSLGKGGPYSYEQYF. The CDR3 DNA sequence: TGTGCCAGCAGCTTAGGTAAAGGGGGCCCTTACTCCTACGAGCAGTACTTC.

This clonotype was counted a few times. The V call is TRBV12-3 or TRBV12-4, the J call TRBJ1-2; D call uncertain. The CDR3 contains 13 residues. V was clipped by 10 bases and J by 8 bases, with 20 bases between them. CDR3 DNA sequence: TGTGCCACCCTGAGGAGTGTTGTGGAAGGCTACACCTTC. As protein: CATLRSVVEGYTF.

Details on this clonotype: Just one base apart from a much larger clone, this may be a read error. This rearrangement joins TRBV12-3 or TRBV12-4 to TRBJ1-2; a weak D match, TRBD1 (5 bases). The CDR3 runs to 15 residues. The CDR3 loop reads CASSPKVGGSYGHTF. The CDR3 DNA reads as TGTGCCAGCAGTCCCAAGGTGGGGGGAAGTTATGGCCACACCTTC.

As concerns this clonotype: Just one base apart from a much larger clone, this may be a read error. This rearrangement joins TRBV29-1 to TRBJ2-2; D perhaps matches TRBD2 (5 bases). This CDR3 spans 15 amino acids. Germline loops: CDR1 SQVTM, CDR2 ANQGSEA. CDR3 sequence reads: CSVGGGVNSAGEPFF. The CDR3 nucleotides are TGCAGCGTTGGAGGTGGGGTTAATTCGGCCGGGGAGCCGTTTTTT.

Concerning this clonotype: This may stem from a read error, because a much larger clone lies one nucleotide away. The J gene is TRBJ2-3, the V gene TRBV28; D gene ambiguous. The J call is in doubt because the DNA end fits TRBJ1-5 better. Per germline, CDR1 MDHEN and CDR2 SYDVKM. The CDR3 contains 14 residues. As DNA, the CDR3 is TGTGCCAGCCAGACTAGCGGGAACACAGATACGCAGCATTTT. Protein sequence: CASQTSGNTDTQHF.

This clonotype was seen ten or more times. J is TRBJ2-3 and V is TRBV6-1, with TRBD1 matching 8 bases. In germline, CDR1 is MNHNS, CDR2 SASEGT. This CDR3 region has 14 residues. Losses at the gene ends were 6 bases for V and 2 bases for J; bases not matched to a gene: 4. The CDR3 sequence: CASSPDRATDTQYF. CDR3 sequence (DNA): TGTGCCAGCAGCCCGGACAGGGCCACAGATACGCAGTATTTT.

The chain links TRBV5-4 to TRBJ2-7, with D uncertain. V dropped 2 bases and J dropped 0 bases, with 6 bases sitting between them. The CDR3 has 13 residues. Germline V lookup: CDR1 SGHNT, CDR2 YYREEE (reference sequence). In DNA, the CDR3 is TGTGCCAGCAGCTTTTTTGGCTCCTACGAGCAGTACTTC. Protein product: CASSFFGSYEQYF.

The sample holds many counts of this clonotype. V and J are TRBV6-5 and TRBJ2-2; 13 bases agree with TRBD2. The V gene end was trimmed by 4 bases and the J gene end by 4 bases; junction bases not matched to a gene: 9. The CDR3 is 18 amino acids. From germline, CDR1 is MNHEY and CDR2 SVGAGI. The CDR3 sequence is CASSFQTGTSGTTGELFF. In DNA form, the CDR3 reads TGTGCCAGCAGTTTCCAAACGGGGACTAGCGGGACCACCGGGGAGCTGTTTTTT.

The chain joins TRBV24-1 to TRBJ2-1; D not certain. The germline V gene encodes CDR1 KGHDR and CDR2 SFDVKD. Trimming removed 4 bases from V and 0 bases from J, with 15 bases in between. This CDR3 region has 17 residues. The DNA for the CDR3 is TGTGCCACCAGTGACCGGCCCCTTGGCGGCTCCTACAATGAGCAGTTCTTC. It encodes CATSDRPLGGSYNEQFF.

This clonotype was counted ten times or more. The chain joins TRBV25-1 to TRBJ2-5, with D perhaps TRBD2 (6 bases). V lost 5 bases and J 4 bases, leaving 14 bases between the germline ends. Germline lookup yields CDR1 MGHDK and CDR2 SYGVNS. The CDR3 covers 14 residues. The CDR3: CASSPFVGGETQYF. CDR3 DNA sequence: TGTGCCAGCAGTCCCTTTGTGGGGGGAGAGACCCAGTACTTC.

Many counts were recorded for this clonotype. The CDR3 reads CASSTSRRDSVVNEQFF. Here the CDR3 DNA reads TGTGCCAGTAGTACGTCTCGCCGGGACAGCGTGGTCAATGAGCAGTTCTTC. The rearrangement uses TRBV19 and TRBJ2-1; TRBD1 aligns across 7 bases. The CDR3 covers 17 residues. V lost 4 bases and J lost 6; bases outside the gene matches: 15. Germline V gene lookup returns CDR1 LNHDA and CDR2 SQIVND (reference sequence).

In its sample, this clonotype was seen many times. The chain employs TRBV19 and TRBJ2-1; TRBD2 aligns across 7 bases. This CDR3 comprises 16 residues. CDR1 and CDR2 (germline): LNHDA, SQIVND (reference sequence). The trim removed 4 bases at V and 0 bases at J, leaving 6 bases unmatched. CDR3 protein: CASSSSGYSSYNEQFF. CDR3 DNA: TGTGCCAGTAGTAGTAGCGGGTACAGCTCCTACAATGAGCAGTTCTTC.

A word on this clonotype: This may come from a read error, since a much larger clone is one base off. The gene calls are TRBV6-2 or TRBV6-3 and TRBJ2-7, with no clear D. Germline-derived CDR1 and CDR2 are MNHEY and SVGEGT. CDR3 length: 12 amino acids. The germline V and J ends were trimmed by 5 bases and 5 bases, with 10 bases remaining between them. CDR3 nucleotides: TGTGCCAGCAGTCAATCGAAGAACGAGCAGTACTTC. Its protein product is CASSQSKNEQYF.

This clonotype appeared many times. The chain links TRBV12-3 or TRBV12-4 to TRBJ2-3, with 8 bases aligning to TRBD1. The CDR3 loop spans 20 amino acids. V was pared by 6 bases and J by 3 bases, with 23 bases of the junction left unmatched. CDR3 in amino acids: CASSPTGGTNSGGRTDTQYF. CDR3 coding DNA: TGTGCCAGCAGCCCTACAGGGGGTACTAATAGCGGAGGGCGGACAGATACGCAGTATTTT.

This clonotype was counted at least ten times. The genes are TRBV18 and TRBJ2-6, with D uncertain. CDR1 and CDR2 from the germline V gene are KGHSH and LQKENI. V shed 8 bases and J shed 0 bases, with 5 bases lying between them. The CDR3 is made up of 13 amino acids. The CDR3 DNA reads TGTGCCAGCCACGGCTCTGGGGCCAACGTCCTGACTTTC. Its protein product is CASHGSGANVLTF. Supplemented by reference TRBV18 and TRBJ2-6, the full variable domain reads NAGVMQNPRHLVRRRGQEARLRCSPMKGHSHVYWYRQLPEEGLKFMVYLQKENIIDESGMPKERFSAEFPKEGPSILRIQQVVRGDSAAYFCASHGSGANVLTFGAGSRLTVL.

A note on this clonotype: Possible read error: a much larger clone is one base away. This chain joins TRBV11-2 and TRBJ1-2; D not certain. CDR3 length equals 12 residues. From germline, CDR1 is SGHAT and CDR2 FQNNGV. Trimming shortened V by 5 bases and J by 8 bases, and 12 bases separated the two germline ends. The CDR3 sequence is CASSILASGYTF. DNA of the CDR3: TGTGCCAGCAGCATACTGGCATCCGGCTACACCTTC.

This clonotype was recorded many times. V usage is TRBV6-2 or TRBV6-3 and J usage is TRBJ1-1; D is perhaps TRBD1 (5 bases). This CDR3 is built from 15 residues. Looked up from germline, CDR1 is MNHEY and CDR2 is SVGEGT. V was shortened by 7 bases and J by 6 bases, with 21 bases between the two germline ends. The CDR3 spells CASTLFPTGRAEAFF. The CDR3 DNA is TGTGCCAGCACCCTATTTCCCACAGGCCGGGCTGAAGCTTTCTTT.

This clonotype was observed many times. This chain links TRBV4-1 with TRBJ2-1, with D maybe TRBD2 (6 bases). Germline CDR1 MGHRA, CDR2 YSYEKL. Trimming left V 0 bases short and J 10 bases short, with 19 bases between. This CDR3 has 16 amino acids. The CDR3 nucleotides read TGCGCCAGCAGCCAAGACTCCTGGCCGGGAGAAAAGGAGCAGTTCTTC. Its translation: CASSQDSWPGEKEQFF.